These 20 T cell receptor beta chains originate from one sample sequenced in a study of type 1 regulatory T cells. TCRdb analysed the reads with MiXCR anew, one entry per CDR3 protein. The repertoire has 63,000 or so distinct CDR3 sequences, about 50% of them found once; the top ten carry around 2.1%. These receptors lack a known antigen. Sequencing used cultured non-Tr1 T cells, either the whole culture or a sorted T cell fraction (not recorded which). These receptors were obtained from a human donor in good health.

The rearrangement joins TRBV6-1 to TRBJ1-5; 7 nucleotides match TRBD1. Germline CDR1 and CDR2: MNHNS and SASEGT. V lost 10 bases, J lost 1 base, and 13 bases stayed unmatched. The CDR3 totals 16 residues. The CDR3 loop reads CANTSRPGQSNQPQHF. CDR3 DNA: TGTGCCAACACATCCAGGCCGGGACAGAGCAATCAGCCCCAGCATTTT.

About this clonotype: A much larger clone lies a single base off, so this may be a read error. The chain has TRBV7-2 and TRBJ2-2, with TRBD1 matching over 8 bases. CDR1 is SGHTA and CDR2 is FQGNSA in the germline V gene. V lost 2 bases and J lost 4; bases outside the gene matches: 3. This CDR3 contains 15 residues. CDR3 in amino acids: CASSLIQGGTGELFF. CDR3 DNA sequence: TGTGCCAGCAGCTTAATACAGGGGGGCACCGGGGAGCTGTTTTTT.

The chain recombines TRBV12-3 or TRBV12-4 with TRBJ1-5; D call uncertain. The V end was cut by 3 bases, the J end by 5 bases, with 8 bases between. The CDR3 sequence is 13 residues long. The CDR3: CASSFLRDQPQHF. The CDR3 bases are TGTGCCAGCAGTTTCTTAAGGGATCAGCCCCAGCATTTT.

This chain joins TRBV5-1 and TRBJ2-1; 11 bases are a match to TRBD1. Trimming cost V 3 bases and J 10 bases; bases outside gene matches: 9. This CDR3 has 15 residues. In germline, CDR1 is SGHRS, CDR2 YFSETQ. CDR3 DNA: TGCGCCAGCAGCTGGTCGGGACAGGGGGTTCGCGAGCAGTTCTTC. Its protein product is CASSWSGQGVREQFF.

The chain recombines TRBV4-1 with TRBJ2-3; the match to TRBD1 covers 12 bases. Looked up from germline, CDR1 is MGHRA and CDR2 is YSYEKL. CDR3 length: 18 amino acids. The junction had 5 bases not matched to a gene; V was cut back by 1 base and J by 0 bases. The CDR3 DNA sequence: TGCGCCAGCAGCCAAGCGGGACAGGGGGCGACTAGCACAGATACGCAGTATTTT. Its translation is CASSQAGQGATSTDTQYF.

This clonotype was observed a handful of times. The V and J genes are TRBV6-6 and TRBJ1-1, with D possibly TRBD1 on 5 matching bases. The germline gives CDR1 MNHNY, CDR2 SVGAGI (reference sequence). This CDR3 has 14 residues. V was pared by 4 bases and J by 5 bases, with 14 bases between. The CDR3 loop reads CASSFQGSDTEAFF. The CDR3, as DNA: TGTGCCAGCAGTTTTCAGGGATCGGATACTGAAGCTTTCTTT.

The chain recombines TRBV20-1 with TRBJ2-4; D not certain. V was clipped by 0 bases and J by 0 bases, with 15 bases between them. The germline V gene encodes CDR1 DFQATT and CDR2 SNEGSKA (reference sequence). CDR3 length: 17 amino acids. In nucleotides, the CDR3 is TGCAGTGCTAGAGATTCTGGCGGATCCGGAGCCAAAAACATTCAGTACTTC. It codes for CSARDSGGSGAKNIQYF.

The CDR3 nucleotides read TGTGCCAGCAGTTTTCTCACTGGCAGGGGAGGTGAGGCTTTCTTT. Translated, it gives CASSFLTGRGGEAFF. The chain couples TRBV12-3 or TRBV12-4 to TRBJ1-1; D is possibly TRBD1 (6 bases). V lost 3 bases and J 11 bases, leaving 22 bases between the germline ends. The CDR3 extends over 15 amino acids.

This chain joins TRBV2 and TRBJ2-2; D perhaps matches TRBD2 (5 bases). Trimming pared 5 bases from V and 4 bases from J, leaving 14 bases between. Germline V gene data show CDR1 as SNHLY and CDR2 as FYNNEI. The length of the CDR3 is 15 residues. The CDR3 region has the DNA TGTGCCAGCAGTACCGAGCGGACGCTCACCGGGGAGCTGTTTTTT. It translates to CASSTERTLTGELFF. Based on the CDR3 plus reference TRBV2 and TRBJ2-2, the full variable domain is EPEVTQTPSHQVTQMGQEVILRCVPISNHLYFYWYRQILGQKVEFLVSFYNNEISEKSEIFDDQFSVERPDGSNFTLKIRSTKLEDSAMYFCASSTERTLTGELFFGEGSRLTVL.

In this sample, this clonotype turned up a few times. V is TRBV5-1 and J is TRBJ1-1, with D perhaps TRBD1 (5 bases). V lost 0 bases and J lost 6, with 9 bases in between. The length of the CDR3 is 13 residues. Germline CDR1 and CDR2: SGHRS and YFSETQ. CDR3 amino acids: CASSLVGDPEAFF. CDR3 DNA: TGCGCCAGCAGCTTGGTGGGGGATCCTGAAGCTTTCTTT. The full variable domain, with the rest looked up from reference TRBV5-1 and TRBJ1-1, is KAGVTQTPRYLIKTRGQQVTLSCSPISGHRSVSWYQQTPGQGLQFLFEYFSETQRNKGNFPGRFSGRQFSNSRSEMNVSTLELGDSALYLCASSLVGDPEAFFGQGTRLTVV.

V gene TRBV6-2 or TRBV6-3 combines with J gene TRBJ2-1; TRBD2 is a possible D gene (5 bases). Germline loops: CDR1 MNHEY, CDR2 SVGEGT. The CDR3 has 14 amino acids. V was clipped by 4 bases and J by 4 bases, with 11 bases between them. The DNA for the CDR3 is TGTGCCAGCAGTTGGTTTCGGGGTTACAATGAGCAGTTCTTC. As protein: CASSWFRGYNEQFF.

The CDR3 nucleotides are TGTGCCAGCTCACCACCCTTAACGAACACTGAAGCTTTCTTT. Translated, it gives CASSPPLTNTEAFF. The chain has TRBV18 and TRBJ1-1; no clear D. CDR3 length: 14 amino acids. The V end lost 0 bases, the J end lost 1 base, and 6 bases lay between the germline ends. Germline V gene lookup returns CDR1 KGHSH and CDR2 LQKENI.

Relative to its sample, this clonotype is medium-sized. The CDR3 loop is CSASTQGDKNIQYF. The CDR3 DNA reads as TGCAGTGCTAGTACTCAGGGGGACAAAAACATTCAGTACTTC. This rearrangement joins TRBV20-1 to TRBJ2-4, with TRBD1 matching over 7 bases. CDR1 is DFQATT, CDR2 SNEGSKA, per germline (reference sequence). Unmatched junction bases numbered 5, after V lost 3 bases and J lost 3 bases. The CDR3 loop spans 14 amino acids.

This chain links TRBV5-1 with TRBJ2-6; 14 nucleotides line up with TRBD2. The J segment lost 0 bases and the V segment lost 4 bases, leaving 6 bases of the junction unmatched. Germline V lookup: CDR1 SGHRS, CDR2 YFSETQ. The CDR3 loop spans 19 amino acids. The CDR3 loop reads CASSPLGLAGDSGANVLTF. As DNA, the CDR3 is TGCGCCAGCAGCCCACTGGGACTAGCGGGGGACTCTGGGGCCAACGTCCTGACTTTC.

The rearrangement links TRBV29-1 to TRBJ2-1, with 7 positions matching TRBD1. The CDR3 covers 15 residues. V lost 3 bases to trimming and J lost 6 bases; unmatched junction nucleotides: 11. The V gene's germline CDR1 is SQVTM and CDR2 ANQGSEA. This CDR3 reads CSVDRGQMATNEQFF. CDR3 coding DNA: TGCAGCGTTGATCGGGGACAGATGGCTACCAATGAGCAGTTCTTC.

The chain carries TRBV18 and TRBJ1-5; a possible D gene is TRBD1 (6 bases). Trimming left V 3 bases short and J 7 bases short, with 13 bases between. Per the germline V gene, CDR1 is KGHSH and CDR2 is LQKENI. The length of the CDR3 is 14 residues. DNA for the CDR3: TGTGCCAGCTCACCGTCGGGGGGGGGCCAGCCCCAGCATTTT. Encoded protein: CASSPSGGGQPQHF.

The rearrangement links TRBV2 to TRBJ1-5, with D possibly being TRBD1 (6 bases). The length of the CDR3 is 13 residues. Trimming pared 7 bases from V and 5 bases from J, leaving 12 bases between. Germline CDR1 reads SNHLY; CDR2 reads FYNNEI. CDR3 sequence (DNA): TGTGCCAGCAATCGCGAGGGGGATCAGCCCCAGCATTTT. Translated, it gives CASNREGDQPQHF.

This rearrangement joins TRBV5-1 to TRBJ1-2; D unresolved. There are 13 residues in the CDR3. The V gene lost 4 bases and the J gene lost 1 base, with 8 bases spanning the gap. Germline V gene sequence: CDR1 SGHRS, CDR2 YFSETQ. CDR3 nucleotides: TGCGCCAGCAGCCCTGATGTTAACTATGGCTACACCTTC. This gives the protein CASSPDVNYGYTF.

This rearrangement joins TRBV24-1 to TRBJ1-2; D remains ambiguous. The CDR3 runs 13 residues. Trimming took 2 bases from V and 6 from J, leaving 9 bases between them. Germline CDR1 and CDR2: KGHDR and SFDVKD. The CDR3 nucleotides read TGTGCCACCAGTGATTCTAACACGAATGGCTACACCTTC. As protein: CATSDSNTNGYTF.

In this sample, this clonotype turned up once. The V and J genes are TRBV7-2 and TRBJ2-1; 8 bases are a match to TRBD1. Germline V CDR1 and CDR2: SGHTA, FQGNSA. The CDR3 is 15 amino acids. Trimming took 4 bases from V and 7 from J; bases not matched to a gene: 9. The CDR3 spells CASSSRQGLGNEQFF. DNA for the CDR3: TGTGCCAGCAGCTCCCGACAGGGGCTTGGTAATGAGCAGTTCTTC.